This TCR beta chain was retrieved from a study of cytomegalovirus exposure and HLA in healthy donors. Donors likely had unrecorded immune exposures despite being nominally healthy when sampled. Primers for the PCR totalled 60 Vbeta and 13 Jbeta. TCRdb's table, derived via immunoSEQ multiplex PCR, lists solely in-frame clones and lacks some. The data contain some 140,000 clones, approximately 80% of them singletons. Details on this clone: The antigen remains undetermined.

Study-level points and caveats: Overall, roughly 170 TCR beta chains were annotated as cytomegalovirus-associated. Later analysis indicated greater clonal expansion among HLA-associated TCR beta chains than among equally common other chains. Reported findings show TCR beta sequences accurately forecast HLA-A and HLA-B alleles in most subjects.

Sequenced: PBMCs. The TCR comes from a man aged 30 to 39 in good health and CMV-seronegative.

CDR3 residues: CASSPASGLNIYEQYF. In DNA, the CDR3 is TGTGCCAGCAGTCCTGCCTCGGGACTCAATATCTACGAGCAGTACTTC. This chain uses TRBV28 with TRBJ2-7; D possibly corresponds to TRBD2 (6 bases). The CDR3 is 16 residues long. CDR1 and CDR2 from the germline V gene are MDHEN and SYDVKM. The V end was cut by 5 bases, the J end by 3 bases, with 20 bases between. Drawing the rest from reference TRBV28 and TRBJ2-7, the complete variable domain is DVKVTQSSRYLVKRTGEKVFLECVQDMDHENMFWYRQDPGLGLRLIYFSYDVKMKEKGDIPEGYSVSREKKERFSLILESASTNQTSMYLCASSPASGLNIYEQYFGPGTRLTVT.